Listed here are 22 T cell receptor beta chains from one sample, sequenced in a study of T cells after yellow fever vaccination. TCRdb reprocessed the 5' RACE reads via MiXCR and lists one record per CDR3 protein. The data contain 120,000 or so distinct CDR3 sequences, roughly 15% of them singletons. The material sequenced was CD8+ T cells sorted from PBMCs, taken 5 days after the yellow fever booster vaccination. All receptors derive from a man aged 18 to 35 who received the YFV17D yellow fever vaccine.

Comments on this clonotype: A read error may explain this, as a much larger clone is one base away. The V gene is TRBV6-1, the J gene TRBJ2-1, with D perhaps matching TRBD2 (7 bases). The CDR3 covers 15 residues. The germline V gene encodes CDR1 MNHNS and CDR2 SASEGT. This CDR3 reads CASSEEGGGYIEQFF. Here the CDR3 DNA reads TGTGCCAGCAGTGAAGAAGGCGGGGGCTACATTGAGCAGTTCTTC.

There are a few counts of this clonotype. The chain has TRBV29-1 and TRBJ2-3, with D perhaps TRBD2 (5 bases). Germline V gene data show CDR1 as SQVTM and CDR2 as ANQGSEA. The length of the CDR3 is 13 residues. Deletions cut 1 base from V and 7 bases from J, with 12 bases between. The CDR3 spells CSVEAGLVNTQYF. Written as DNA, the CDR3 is TGCAGCGTTGAAGCAGGACTTGTGAATACGCAGTATTTT.

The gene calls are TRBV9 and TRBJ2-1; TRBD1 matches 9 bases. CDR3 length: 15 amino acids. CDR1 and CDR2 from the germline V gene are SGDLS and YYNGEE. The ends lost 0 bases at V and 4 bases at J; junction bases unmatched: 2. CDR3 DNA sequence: TGTGCCAGCAGCGTAGGACAGGGGGGATACAATGAGCAGTTCTTC. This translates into CASSVGQGGYNEQFF.

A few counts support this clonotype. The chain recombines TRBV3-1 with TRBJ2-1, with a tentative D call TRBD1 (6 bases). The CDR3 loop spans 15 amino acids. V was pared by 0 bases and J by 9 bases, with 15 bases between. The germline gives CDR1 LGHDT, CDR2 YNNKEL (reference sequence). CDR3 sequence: CASSQDRQGRGEQFF. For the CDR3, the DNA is TGTGCCAGCAGCCAAGATCGGCAGGGGAGAGGTGAGCAGTTCTTC.

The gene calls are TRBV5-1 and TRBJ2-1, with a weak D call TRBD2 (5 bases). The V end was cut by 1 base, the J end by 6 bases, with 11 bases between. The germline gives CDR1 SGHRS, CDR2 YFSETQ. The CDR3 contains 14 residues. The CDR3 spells CASSLFGISNEQFF. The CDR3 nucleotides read TGCGCCAGCAGCTTGTTCGGGATTTCCAATGAGCAGTTCTTC.

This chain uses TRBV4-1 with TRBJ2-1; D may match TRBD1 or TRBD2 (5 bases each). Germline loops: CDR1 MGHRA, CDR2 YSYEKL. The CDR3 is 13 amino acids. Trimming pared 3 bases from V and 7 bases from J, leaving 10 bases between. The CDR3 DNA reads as TGCGCCAGCAGCCAGGGACCGGGGAATGAGCAGTTCTTC. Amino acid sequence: CASSQGPGNEQFF.

CDR3 region: CASSQGSGPDYNEQFF. As DNA, the CDR3 is TGCGCCAGCAGCCAAGGCTCCGGGCCAGACTACAATGAGCAGTTCTTC. The V gene is TRBV4-1, the J gene TRBJ2-1, with no clear D. This CDR3 contains 16 residues. Germline V gene sequence: CDR1 MGHRA, CDR2 YSYEKL. With 1 base removed from V and 3 bases from J, the gap between germline ends came to 13 bases.

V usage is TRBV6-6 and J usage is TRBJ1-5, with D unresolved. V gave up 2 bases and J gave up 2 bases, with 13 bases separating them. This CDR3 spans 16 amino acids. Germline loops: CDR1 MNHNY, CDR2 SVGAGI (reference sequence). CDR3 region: CASSYLQVGGNQPQHF. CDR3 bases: TGTGCCAGCAGTTACCTACAAGTGGGTGGCAATCAGCCCCAGCATTTT.

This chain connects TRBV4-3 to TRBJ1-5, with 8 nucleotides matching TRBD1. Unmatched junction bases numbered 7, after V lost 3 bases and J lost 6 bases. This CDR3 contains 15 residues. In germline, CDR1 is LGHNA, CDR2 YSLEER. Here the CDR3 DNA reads TGCGCCAGCAGCCATAACCAGGGGGCGGGTCAGCCCCAGCATTTT. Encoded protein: CASSHNQGAGQPQHF.

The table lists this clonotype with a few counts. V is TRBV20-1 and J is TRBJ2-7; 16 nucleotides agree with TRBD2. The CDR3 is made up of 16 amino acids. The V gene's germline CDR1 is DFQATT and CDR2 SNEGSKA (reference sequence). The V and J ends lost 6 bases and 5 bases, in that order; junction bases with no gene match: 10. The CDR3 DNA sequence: TGCAGTGCGACCTCCGGGACTAGCGGGGGGGCCAACGAGCAGTACTTC. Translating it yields CSATSGTSGGANEQYF.

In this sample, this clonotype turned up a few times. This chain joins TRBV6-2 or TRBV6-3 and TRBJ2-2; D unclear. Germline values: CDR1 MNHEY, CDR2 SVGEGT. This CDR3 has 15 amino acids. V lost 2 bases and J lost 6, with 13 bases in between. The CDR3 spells CASSYVLPGPGELFF. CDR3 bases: TGTGCCAGCAGTTACGTTCTTCCGGGTCCCGGGGAGCTGTTTTTT.

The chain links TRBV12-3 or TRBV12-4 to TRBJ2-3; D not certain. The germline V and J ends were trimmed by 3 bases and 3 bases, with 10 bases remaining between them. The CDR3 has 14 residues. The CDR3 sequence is CASSFTYTTDTQYF. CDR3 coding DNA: TGTGCCAGCAGTTTTACGTATACGACAGATACGCAGTATTTT.

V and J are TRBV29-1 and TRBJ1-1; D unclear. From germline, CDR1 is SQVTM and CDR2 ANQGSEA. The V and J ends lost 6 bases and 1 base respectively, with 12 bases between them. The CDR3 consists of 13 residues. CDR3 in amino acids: CSVDIAENTEAFF. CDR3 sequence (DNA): TGCAGCGTCGACATTGCGGAGAACACTGAAGCTTTCTTT.

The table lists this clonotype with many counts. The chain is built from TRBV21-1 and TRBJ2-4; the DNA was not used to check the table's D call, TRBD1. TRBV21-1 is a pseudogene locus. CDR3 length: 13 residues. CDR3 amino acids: CAKWTGGLDIQYF. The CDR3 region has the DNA TGTGCCAAGTGGACAGGGGGCTTGGACATTCAGTACTTC.

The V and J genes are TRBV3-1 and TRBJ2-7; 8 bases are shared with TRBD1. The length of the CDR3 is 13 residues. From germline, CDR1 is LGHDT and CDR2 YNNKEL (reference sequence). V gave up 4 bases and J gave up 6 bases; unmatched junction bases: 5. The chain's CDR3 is CASSRFTGGEQYV. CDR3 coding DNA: TGTGCCAGCAGCCGATTTACAGGGGGCGAGCAGTACGTC.

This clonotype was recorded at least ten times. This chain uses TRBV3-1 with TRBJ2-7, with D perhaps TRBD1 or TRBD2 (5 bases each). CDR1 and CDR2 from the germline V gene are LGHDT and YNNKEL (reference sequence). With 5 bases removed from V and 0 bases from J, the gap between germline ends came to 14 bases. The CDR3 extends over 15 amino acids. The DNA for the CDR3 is TGTGCCAGCAGCTTCGGGACGTTGAGCTCCTACGAGCAGTACTTC. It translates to CASSFGTLSSYEQYF.

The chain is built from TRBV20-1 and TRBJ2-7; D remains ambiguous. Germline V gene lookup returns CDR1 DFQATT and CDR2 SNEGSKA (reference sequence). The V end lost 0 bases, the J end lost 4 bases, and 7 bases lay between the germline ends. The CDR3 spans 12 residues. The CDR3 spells CSARDQSYEQYV. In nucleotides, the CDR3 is TGCAGTGCTAGAGATCAGAGTTACGAGCAGTACGTC.

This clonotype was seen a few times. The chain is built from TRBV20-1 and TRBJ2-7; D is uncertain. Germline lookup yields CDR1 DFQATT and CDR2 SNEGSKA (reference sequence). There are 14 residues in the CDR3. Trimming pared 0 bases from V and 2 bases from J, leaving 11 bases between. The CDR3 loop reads CSARDITVTYEQYV. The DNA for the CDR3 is TGCAGTGCTAGAGATATTACAGTTACCTACGAGCAGTACGTC.

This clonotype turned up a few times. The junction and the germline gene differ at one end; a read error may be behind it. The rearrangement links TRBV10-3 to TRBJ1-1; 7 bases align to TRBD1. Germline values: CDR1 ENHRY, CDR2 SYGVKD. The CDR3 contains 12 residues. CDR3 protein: CAVREGGLEAFF. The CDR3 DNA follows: TGTGCCGTCAGGGAAGGGGGCCTAGAAGCTTTCTTT.

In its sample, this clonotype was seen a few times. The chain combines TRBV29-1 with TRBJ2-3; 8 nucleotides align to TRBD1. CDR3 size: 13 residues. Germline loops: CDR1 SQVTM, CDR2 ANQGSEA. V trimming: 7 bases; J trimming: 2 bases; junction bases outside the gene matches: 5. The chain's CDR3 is CSARTGITDTQYF. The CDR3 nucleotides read TGCAGCGCTCGGACAGGGATCACAGATACGCAGTATTTT.

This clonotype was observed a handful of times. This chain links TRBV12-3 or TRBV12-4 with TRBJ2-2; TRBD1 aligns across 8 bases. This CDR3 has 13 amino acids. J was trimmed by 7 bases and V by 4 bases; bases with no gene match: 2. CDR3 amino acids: CASSWTGHGELFF. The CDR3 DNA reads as TGTGCCAGCAGTTGGACAGGGCACGGGGAGCTGTTTTTT.

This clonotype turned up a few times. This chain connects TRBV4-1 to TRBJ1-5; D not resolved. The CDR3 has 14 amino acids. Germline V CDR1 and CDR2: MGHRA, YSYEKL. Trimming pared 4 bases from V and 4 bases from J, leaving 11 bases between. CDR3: CASSPPSLNQPQHF. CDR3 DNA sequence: TGCGCCAGCAGCCCCCCGAGCCTAAATCAGCCCCAGCATTTT.